This T cell receptor beta chain was sequenced for a study of blood T cell repertoires in COVID-19. Overall study: Researchers got acute and convalescent COVID-19 samples from the United States, Italy and Spain. Sources were T cells, B-cell-depleted T cells, or PBMCs; the material itself was cDNA or gDNA.

The method was immunoSEQ multiplex PCR; TCRdb's version includes in-frame clones alone and lacks a portion of them. The table lists under 200,000 clones, more than 70% of them singletons. The CDR3 is 16 amino acids. Germline CDR1 reads KGHDR; CDR2 reads SFDVKD. V shed 5 bases and J 5 bases; nucleotides not matched to a gene: 9. The source material was peripheral blood. This chain links TRBV24-1 with TRBJ2-1; 9 bases map to TRBD2. This clonotype was obtained from a man aged 45-65 years with active or convalescent COVID-19. The CDR3 nucleotides are TGTGCCACCAGTGCGCCCCCGGGCGGGAGGGACAATGAGCAGTTCTTC. Encoded protein: CATSAPPGGRDNEQFF.